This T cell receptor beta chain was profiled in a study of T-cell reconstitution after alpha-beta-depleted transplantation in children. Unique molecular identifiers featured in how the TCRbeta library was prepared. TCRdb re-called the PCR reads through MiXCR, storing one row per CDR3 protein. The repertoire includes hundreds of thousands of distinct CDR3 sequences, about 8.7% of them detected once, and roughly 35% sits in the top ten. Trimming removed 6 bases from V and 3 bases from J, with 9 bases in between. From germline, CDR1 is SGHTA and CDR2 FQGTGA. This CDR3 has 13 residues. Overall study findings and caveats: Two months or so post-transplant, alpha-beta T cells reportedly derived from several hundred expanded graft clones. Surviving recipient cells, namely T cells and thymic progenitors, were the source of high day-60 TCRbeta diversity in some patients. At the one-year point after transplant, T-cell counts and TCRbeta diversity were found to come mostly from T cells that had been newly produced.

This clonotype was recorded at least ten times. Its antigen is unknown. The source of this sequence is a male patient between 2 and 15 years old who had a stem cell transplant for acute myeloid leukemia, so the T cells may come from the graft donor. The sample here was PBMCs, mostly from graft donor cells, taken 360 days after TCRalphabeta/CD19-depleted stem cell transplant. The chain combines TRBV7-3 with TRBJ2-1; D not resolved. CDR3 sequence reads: CASSHTDYNEQFF. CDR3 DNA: TGTGCCAGCAGTCATACAGACTACAATGAGCAGTTCTTC. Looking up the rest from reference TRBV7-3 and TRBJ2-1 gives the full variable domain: GAGVSQTPSNKVTEKGKYVELRCDPISGHTALYWYRQSLGQGPEFLIYFQGTGAADDSGLPNDRFFAVRPEGSVSTLKIQRTERGDSAVYLCASSHTDYNEQFFGPGTRLTVL.